Included here is one TCR beta chain sequence, with context. What it recognizes is unknown. This sample was taken from a study of shared clonotypes between healthy human individuals. The naive CD8 fraction comprised CD45RO-negative cells positively selected for CCR7 and excluded terminally differentiated effector memory CD45RA+ cells. At a deep level, the assay was run. TCRdb's table, derived via immunoSEQ multiplex PCR, lists solely in-frame clones and lacks some. This table holds approximately 1.9 million clones, 93% found once. Germline CDR1 SNHLY, CDR2 FYNNEI. The CDR3 is made up of 14 amino acids. V lost 7 bases to trimming and J lost 1 base; unmatched junction nucleotides: 4. General observations from the study: Relative to clonotypes present in all four donors, those not shared had lower generation probabilities.

The rearrangement uses TRBV2 and TRBJ1-1, with 9 bases that match TRBD1. Material: naive CD8+ T cells from PBMCs. The TCR sequence derives from a man aged 18 to 30 in good health. Some clones in this sample may be carry-over from other donors' samples. CDR3 loop: CASTPDRGNTEAFF. The CDR3 DNA reads as TGTGCCAGCACCCCGGACAGGGGGAACACTGAAGCTTTCTTT.